This T cell receptor (beta chain) was retrieved from a study of cytomegalovirus exposure and HLA in healthy donors (dated by TCRdb to 2016 to 2017). With respect to the entire study: According to an earlier analysis of 450 to 650 of the donors, about 180 million T cells yielded 120 million or so unique TCR beta sequences and 276 Gb of sequence data. An early release covering about 600 HLA-typed donors comprised about 300 gigabases of sequencing data and approximately 80 million unique TCR sequences. Among the roughly 390 genotyped donors, under 90% belonged to the genetic ancestry cluster associated with self-reported Caucasian donors. The study was designed to test whether signatures of past pathogen exposure could be identified by cataloging public T cell receptors. The study profiled the T cell repertoires of about 720 subjects by immunosequencing and related them to cytomegalovirus serostatus. A separate validation cohort of approximately 130 different subjects was used in addition to the approximately 700-subject first cohort. To predict cytomegalovirus infection status, the study brought together high-throughput TCR immunosequencing, statistical association of individual TCRs with disease status, and machine learning. In a later analysis, previously published TCR beta repertoires from 666 donors were re-analyzed and high-resolution HLA genotyping was added so that TCR occurrence patterns could be studied. The later analysis used no new phenotypic data to find candidate immune exposures, relying instead on TCR beta sequences and their occurrence across donors. An earlier analysis of several hundred of the donors used high-throughput TCR beta sequencing to judge whether each TCR beta V gene segment behaved as functional or pseudogenic. Donor age, sex, ethnicity and CMV serostatus were compiled together with the repertoire data. In a later genetic analysis, genome-wide SNP genotypes for about 60% of the 666 donors were used, and that subset was treated as a discovery cohort. All discovery cohort repertoires had been generated on a single sequencing platform. Both class I and class II loci were covered by HLA typing, at four-digit resolution. Typing coverage differed by locus: A, B, C, DRB1 and DQB1 were typed in about 629-640 donors, DQA1 in approximately 520, DPA1 in 600 to 610, and DPB1 in roughly 470. Because of strong linkage in the cohort, roughly five DR-DQ haplotypes were treated as single units for association and clustering. Across approximately 420 genotyped donors of the cohort, an average of about 220,000 unique TCR beta nucleotide sequences per donor were sequenced, and around 19% of those sequences were non-productive. Findings and caveats that apply to the study as a whole: When HLA alleles, especially DR and DQ, strongly co-occurred, TCR associations were difficult to assign to individual alleles. Because counts were too low, about 18 rarely observed V segments, including chromosome 9 orphons, were excluded from the earlier analysis of 587 of the donors. Because HLA typing was unavailable for some donors at each locus, only the typed subset was used in association tests. A later analysis found that most CMV-associated TCR beta chains appeared HLA-restricted, with HLA associations seemingly driven largely by CMV exposure. Several of the top co-occurrence clusters appeared to be linked to parvovirus B19, influenza, CMV and Epstein-Barr virus, according to a later analysis. Because the 87-base-pair reads could not distinguish some IMGT-functional V segments, including TRBV6-2 and TRBV6-3, those segments were excluded. In a later analysis, 15,000 to 20,000 TCR beta sequences were associated with specific HLA alleles at a false discovery rate of 0.05. In a later genetic analysis, fewer N-insertions in productive TCRs were reported among donors in an Asian-associated ancestry cluster than the 666-donor mean. A later analysis found that TCR association rates varied across HLA loci, with DRB1 alleles showing the most associated TCRs and HLA-C alleles the fewest. A few of the identified cytomegalovirus-associated TCR beta chains were confirmed in vitro to be specific for cytomegalovirus antigens. In a later analysis, HLA-associated TCR beta chains showed more clonal expansion and lower generation probabilities than non-associated chains that were equally common. A group of highly shared sequence variants was considered likely to be a technical artifact of the sequencing pipeline. Linkage disequilibrium might explain the correlated functional status among segregating V segments, but an unknown experimental factor could not be ruled out. For the cohort, immune exposure information was limited to CMV serostatus. The study gave a list of 150 to 200 TCR beta chains associated with cytomegalovirus. In an earlier analysis of about 550 of the donors, most TCR beta V segments were observed in productive rearrangements about 87% or about 30% of the time, broadly matching IMGT annotations. Cytomegalovirus status was reported to be diagnosed by the classifier with high specificity and sensitivity in both the original and validation cohorts. Across donors, most TCR sequences were observed very rarely, whereas some public TCRs were present in many individuals. The presence/absence analyses assumed that sequencing depth was roughly uniform across donors, and that assumption may not be true. V-gene and J-gene trimming of TCR beta chains was associated with a missense DCLRE1C variant in a later genetic analysis, and the association was replicated in an independent cohort. A further reported finding was that TCR beta sequences accurately predicted the HLA-A and HLA-B alleles for most subjects in the first cohort. According to the authors, the approach could potentially be generalized to other disease states and immunological phenotypes. This cohort had only TCR beta chains sequenced, and the lack of alpha or paired-chain data limited which features could be detected.

The cohort comprised fewer than 750 healthy bone marrow donors. At the time of sampling, all cohort members were nominally healthy, though unrecorded immune exposures were likely present. The donor was CMV seropositive and belonged to the group of some 290 seropositive cohort members. Every donor gave a peripheral blood sample, and the peripheral blood mononuclear cells from that sample were used for TCR beta sequencing. Genomic DNA was extracted from the blood cell samples with the Qiagen DNeasy Blood Extraction Kit. Libraries were made using the immunoSEQ multiplex PCR assay. The multiplex PCR relied on a mix of 60 forward primers for TCR Vbeta segments and 13 reverse primers for TCR Jbeta segments. Amplification of the CDR3 region of rearranged TCR beta genes was performed with a multiplex PCR assay on genomic DNA. Amplified TCR beta libraries were sequenced as 87-base-pair reads on the Illumina HiSeq System. Concerning the study's data processing: A later analysis counted some 80 million unique TCR beta chains across the 666 repertoires, and around 9.9 million of these chains were shared by at least two donors. Raw reads were error-corrected and collapsed into unique sequences by a nearest-neighbor algorithm in which closely related sequences were merged to remove PCR and sequencing errors. CDR3 sequences were aligned to IMGT reference sequences to assign V, D and J gene segments. For a sequence to be retained, a match of at least six nucleotides to both a V gene segment and a J gene segment was required. A rearrangement was called productive if the CDR3 had no stop codons and remained in frame with V and J, and every other rearrangement was called non-productive. CDR3 was defined according to IMGT convention as the region running from the second conserved V-encoded cysteine to the conserved J-encoded phenylalanine. The earlier analysis of a few hundred of the donors excluded any sequence lacking an unambiguous match to a single V gene segment. In an earlier analysis of some 590 of the donors, V segments were called functional above 56.7% productive rearrangements and were called segregating when the between-donor standard deviation exceeded 5%. To diagnose cytomegalovirus status from the catalog of TCR beta chain sequences, a statistical classification framework was built. In a later analysis, V and J genes were assigned by comparing TCR nucleotide sequences against IMGT/GENE-DB human TR gene sequences. A later analysis assigned CDR3 sequences and most-parsimonious VDJ recombination scenarios with the TCRdist pipeline. In a later analysis, every TCR beta chain was defined by the combination of its CDR3 amino acid sequence and its V-gene family, and reads without a unique V-gene family were dropped. To address suspected cross-contamination and a sequencing artifact, a later analysis removed 550 to 750 highly shared, low-generation-probability nucleotide sequences. For each public chain, a later analysis derived a clonal expansion index from normalized ranks of inferred template counts within each repertoire. In a later analysis, generation probabilities were computed with a VDJ recombination model fitted to out-of-frame rearrangements, and the resulting probabilities were checked against IGoR. Hypergeometric tests were used in a later analysis to score TCR-TCR, TCR-HLA and TCR-CMV co-occurrence, with a repertoire-size bias correction applied to the TCR pairs. A later analysis estimated false discovery rates by permuting HLA or CMV assignments 20 times. In a later analysis, co-occurring TCRs were grouped with DBSCAN, and TCRdist sequence similarity was added when clustering was performed within HLA-allele-positive subsets. Repertoires with fewer than 30,000 or more than 120,000 public chains, plus five repertoires with anomalous nucleotide sharing, were excluded from co-occurrence clustering. Sourced from immuneACCESS, this table was stored by TCRdb with only in-frame sequences that have V and J called. A share of the clones is absent; for the studies checked, an unresolved V gene accounts for under half, and the remainder has no known explanation. V and J calls and clone size are as listed in that table; D and trimming were resolved from the DNA. The table for this sample lists 20,000 to 25,000 clones. The ten largest clones capture approximately 16% of the sample.

CDR1 and CDR2 were assigned from the germline V gene as MNHEY and SVGAGI. V gives up 0 bases and J gives up 4 bases, and the segment between their germline ends measures 6 bases. The CDR3 goes from the cysteine to the phenylalanine over 13 residues. Just CDR3 DNA is preserved here, 39 bases in frame from base 1. To note about this clone: The specificity of this receptor is unknown.

The receptor was isolated from a male donor in good health and CMV-seropositive. The chain couples TRBV6-5 to TRBJ1-2, and the D gene may be TRBD1, 6 bases matching. The sample comprised PBMCs. The CDR3 sequence is CASSYSQGYGYTF. In nucleotides, the sequence is TGTGCCAGCAGTTACTCACAGGGCTATGGCTACACCTTC.